The source of this T cell receptor (beta chain) is a study of Ad26.COV2.S vaccination and SARS-CoV-2 variants. Overall study: Vaccine-arm donor from the placebo-controlled COV1001 Ad26.COV2.S trial.

Treatment denoted: 15 to 20 received Ad26.COV2.S at low or high dose, single or two shots; about five received placebo; per-sample allocation not given. At day 63 after the first vaccine or placebo injection, samples were drawn. An adult aged 18-55 years in Boston served as the donor. Sequencing was performed with immunoSEQ multiplex PCR; in TCRdb, only in-frame clones are kept and a portion is missing. The profile shows 410,000 or so clones, approximately 90% of them singletons. Germline values: CDR1 SGHRS, CDR2 YFSETQ. Trimming shortened V by 4 bases and J by 6 bases, and 10 bases separated the two germline ends. The CDR3 totals 13 residues.

The TCR comes from a person aged 18-60 years who received the Ad26.COV2.S COVID-19 vaccine or a placebo. Specimen: peripheral blood, collected in a trial of Ad26.COV2.S vaccine versus placebo. The chain is built from TRBV5-1 and TRBJ2-2, with D hard to call. CDR3 residues: CASSKVVAGELFF. In DNA form, the CDR3 reads TGCGCCAGCAGCAAAGTTGTGGCCGGGGAGCTGTTTTTT.